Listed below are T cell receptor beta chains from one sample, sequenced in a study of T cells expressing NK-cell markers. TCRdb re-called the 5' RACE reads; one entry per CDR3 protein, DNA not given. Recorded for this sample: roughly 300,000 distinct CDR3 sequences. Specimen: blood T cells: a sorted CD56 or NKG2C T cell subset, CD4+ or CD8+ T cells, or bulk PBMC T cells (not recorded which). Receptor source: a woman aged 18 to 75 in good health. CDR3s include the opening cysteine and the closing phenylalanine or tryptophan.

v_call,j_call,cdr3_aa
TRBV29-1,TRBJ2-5,CSASTGAETQYF
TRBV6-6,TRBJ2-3,CASTGHQDTQYF
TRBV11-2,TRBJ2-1,CASSLASQIPYNEQFF
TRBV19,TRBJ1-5,CATPGVGHQPQHF
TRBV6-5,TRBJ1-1,CASSYSLVSNTEAFF
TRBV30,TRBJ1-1,CAWSVRGARTEAFF
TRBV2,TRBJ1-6,CASSLRGQGGTYNSPLHF
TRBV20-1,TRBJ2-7,CSARVQGEGEQYF
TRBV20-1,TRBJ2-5,CSAQDTRGGETQYF
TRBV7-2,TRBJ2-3,CASSFHPDTQYF
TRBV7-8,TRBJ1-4,CASSLAELGKLFF
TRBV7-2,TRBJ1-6,CASSPGTGGRSPLHF
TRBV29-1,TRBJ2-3,CSVIQGAGTDTQYF
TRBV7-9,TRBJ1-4,CASSQGDGRGPNEKLFF
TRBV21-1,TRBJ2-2,CASRDTGELFF
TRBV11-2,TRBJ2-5,CASRIRGSPTQYF
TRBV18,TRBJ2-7,CASSPFSSRGNEQYF
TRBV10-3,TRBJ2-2,CAISQRDRGPGELFF
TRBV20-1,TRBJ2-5,CSARVTEETQYF
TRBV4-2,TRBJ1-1,CASSRSYGNTEAFF
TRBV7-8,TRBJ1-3,CASSLVRGMNTIYF
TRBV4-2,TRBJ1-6,CASSQAQGDSPLHF
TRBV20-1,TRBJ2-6,CSARRLGAGANVLTF
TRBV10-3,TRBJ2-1,CAISESVQNNEQFF
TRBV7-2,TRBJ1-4,CASSLSNPGLPREKLFF
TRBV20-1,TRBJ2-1,CSASFPRSGAPYNEQFF
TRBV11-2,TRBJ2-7,CASSTGRTYEQYF
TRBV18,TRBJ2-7,CASSPLIGQGEQSSYEQYF
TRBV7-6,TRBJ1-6,CASTSRQGNSPLHF
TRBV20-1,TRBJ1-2,CSARDPRGFGYTF
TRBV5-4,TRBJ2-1,CASSPDLHKGVF
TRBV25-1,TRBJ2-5,CASSEWGAGGPGQETQYF
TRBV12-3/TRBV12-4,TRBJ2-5,CASSMDGRVTQYF
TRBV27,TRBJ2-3,CASSFGGGTQYF
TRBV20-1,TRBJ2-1,CSARLGGGAYNEQFF
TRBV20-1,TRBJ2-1,CSAPRSGLPNNEQFF
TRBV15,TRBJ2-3,CATSRDQGESDTQYF